This T cell receptor beta chain originates from a study of CD8+ T cells in alopecia areata. V shed 0 bases and J 0 bases; nucleotides not matched to a gene: 10. This CDR3 has 19 amino acids. Germline loops: CDR1 SGHTA, CDR2 FQGTGA. In alopecia areata patients, both lesional scalp punch biopsies and peripheral blood were collected. The authors sorted CD4+ and CD8+ T cells from PBMCs. General observations from the study: Across lesional scalp, and particularly alopecia totalis/universalis, clonality surpassed that of normal scalp. Patients shared TCRs less clearly than mice did, possibly for HLA-related reasons.

After isolation, RNA underwent reverse transcription to generate cDNA as the sequencing template. Repertoires were generated with immunoSEQ multiplex PCR, while TCRdb's copy carries only in-frame clones and drops some. The sample shows about 110,000 clones, approximately 50% of them seen only once. This clone was seen only a few times. What it recognizes is unknown. The sequencing sample was made of NKG2D-low CD8+ T cells sorted from blood. The J gene is TRBJ2-2, the V gene TRBV7-3; the match to TRBD2 covers 7 bases. The source is a human donor with alopecia areata. The chain's CDR3 is CASSLTWSGKTPNTGELFF. CDR3 bases: TGTGCCAGCAGCTTAACGTGGAGCGGGAAGACTCCGAACACCGGGGAGCTGTTTTTT.